Below, 27 T cell receptor beta chains from the same sample are listed, as sequenced in a study of T cells in Graves' hyperthyroidism and ophthalmopathy. The TCR beta CDR3 regions underwent amplification using RNA transcripts as the source. RT-PCR in the first round (using the HTBI primer set) targeted the TCR CDR3. TCRdb processed the multiplex PCR reads anew with MiXCR; each CDR3 protein has one entry. The sample contains about 560,000 distinct CDR3 sequences, 11% to 15% of which appear only once. The sample taken for sequencing was blood. These TCRs come from a woman aged 40 to 50 with Graves' hyperthyroidism.

The rearrangement joins TRBV4-1 to TRBJ2-5, with TRBD1 matching 10 bases. The CDR3 is 15 amino acids. Per the germline V gene, CDR1 is MGHRA and CDR2 is YSYEKL. With 2 bases clipped from V and 12 bases from J, the junction kept 12 bases outside the gene matches. As DNA, the CDR3 is TGCGCCAGCAGCCAAAACGGACAGGGGGAATTCGATAAGTACTTC. Protein product: CASSQNGQGEFDKYF.

This clonotype has more than one count but fewer than ten. This chain joins TRBV13 and TRBJ1-5; 9 bases align to TRBD1. The germline CDR1 and CDR2 sequences are PRHDT and FYEKMQ (reference sequence). J lost 6 bases, V lost 3 bases, and 15 bases had no gene match. CDR3 length equals 18 residues. In nucleotides, the CDR3 is TGTGCCAGCAGCTTCCGGACAGGGGATGCCTGGGGGTCTCAGCCCCAGCATTTT. This encodes CASSFRTGDAWGSQPQHF. Full variable domain (missing parts from reference TRBV13 and TRBJ1-5): AAGVIQSPRHLIKEKRETATLKCYPIPRHDTVYWYQQGPGQDPQFLISFYEKMQSDKGSIPDRFSAQQFSDYHSELNMSSLELGDSALYFCASSFRTGDAWGSQPQHFGDGTRLSIL.

This clonotype was seen more than once but under ten times. The chain has TRBV28 and TRBJ1-4; 7 nucleotides agree with TRBD1. The CDR3 totals 15 residues. J was trimmed by 7 bases and V by 4 bases; bases with no gene match: 9. CDR1 is MDHEN, CDR2 SYDVKM, per germline. In DNA form, the CDR3 reads TGTGCCAGCAGTTCTACAGGGGATAAGAGTGAAAAACTGTTTTTT. Protein sequence: CASSSTGDKSEKLFF.

In this sample, this clonotype turned up many times. The genes are TRBV3-1 and TRBJ2-5; 13 nucleotides line up with TRBD2. The CDR3 consists of 17 residues. The germline V gene has CDR1 LGHDT and CDR2 YNNKEL (reference sequence). Losses at the gene ends were 4 bases for V and 3 bases for J; bases not matched to a gene: 8. CDR3 DNA: TGTGCCAGCAGCCCCGGACTAGCGGGAGAAGGGAAAGAGACCCAGTACTTC. Encoded protein: CASSPGLAGEGKETQYF.

This rearrangement joins TRBV6-1 to TRBJ2-3; 11 positions agree with TRBD2. The length of the CDR3 is 18 residues. V gave up 6 bases and J gave up 0 bases; unmatched junction bases: 11. Germline V gene sequence: CDR1 MNHNS, CDR2 SASEGT. Written as DNA, the CDR3 is TGTGCCAGCAGCCCCAGGGGACTAGCGGTCCCTAGCACAGATACGCAGTATTTT. Residues: CASSPRGLAVPSTDTQYF.

This clonotype showed up many times. The V call is TRBV6-1, the J call TRBJ1-6; D ambiguous. This CDR3 has 15 amino acids. V lost 5 bases to trimming and J lost 7 bases, with 15 bases between them. Germline-derived CDR1 and CDR2 are MNHNS and SASEGT. CDR3 sequence: CASSSREGQNSPLHF. As DNA, the CDR3 is TGTGCCAGCAGTTCAAGAGAGGGTCAAAATTCACCCCTCCACTTT.

This clonotype was seen at least ten times. The genes are TRBV28 and TRBJ2-5, with 9 positions matching TRBD1. V gave up 6 bases and J gave up 5 bases; unmatched junction bases: 10. From germline, CDR1 is MDHEN and CDR2 SYDVKM. The CDR3 extends over 15 amino acids. DNA of the CDR3: TGTGCCAGCAGACTCTACAGGGGGCTGAGCGAGACCCAGTACTTC. Translated: CASRLYRGLSETQYF.

There are many counts of this clonotype. CDR3 sequence (DNA): TGTGCCAGCAGTTACCGTCGTCAGGGCGGTAGAGATGGCTACACCTTC. As protein: CASSYRRQGGRDGYTF. The chain uses TRBV6-6 and TRBJ1-2; D possibly corresponds to TRBD1 (5 bases). The CDR3 has 16 residues. V was shortened by 2 bases and J by 6 bases, with 19 bases between the two germline ends. Germline CDR1 MNHNY, CDR2 SVGAGI (reference sequence).

The J gene is TRBJ2-3, the V gene TRBV5-8; D is perhaps TRBD2 (5 bases). Germline values: CDR1 SGHTS, CDR2 YDEGEE. The CDR3 is 16 amino acids. With 0 bases removed from V and 3 bases from J, the gap between germline ends came to 14 bases. The CDR3 DNA reads TGTGCCAGCAGCTTGGGCGGGCCCTCTGAGACAGATACGCAGTATTTT. Translating it yields CASSLGGPSETDTQYF.

This clonotype was seen repeatedly, ten times or more. The chain employs TRBV6-2 or TRBV6-3 and TRBJ1-1, with D perhaps TRBD1 (6 bases). CDR1 and CDR2 from the germline V gene are MNHEY and SVGEGT. Trimming removed 5 bases at V and 1 base at J, with 14 bases between. This CDR3 contains 15 residues. The CDR3 sequence is CASSQPGHPNTEAFF. DNA for the CDR3: TGTGCCAGCAGTCAACCGGGACACCCGAACACTGAAGCTTTCTTT.

This clonotype occurred many times. The V and J genes are TRBV20-1 and TRBJ2-7; D gene unclear. With 0 bases removed from V and 3 bases from J, the gap between germline ends came to 9 bases. The CDR3 loop spans 13 amino acids. From germline, CDR1 is DFQATT and CDR2 SNEGSKA (reference sequence). The CDR3: CSARDGGSYEQYF. The CDR3 DNA is TGCAGTGCTAGAGATGGCGGCAGCTACGAGCAGTACTTC.

This chain joins TRBV20-1 and TRBJ1-1; D ambiguous. The V gene lost 3 bases and the J gene lost 4 bases, with 12 bases spanning the gap. Germline CDR1 reads DFQATT; CDR2 reads SNEGSKA (reference sequence). This CDR3 has 13 amino acids. The CDR3 loop reads CSARVGSGTEAFF. The CDR3, as DNA: TGCAGTGCTAGGGTGGGGTCGGGCACTGAAGCTTTCTTT.

The chain combines TRBV9 with TRBJ2-1, with D maybe TRBD2 (6 bases). This CDR3 contains 16 residues. V was cut by 0 bases and J by 4 bases, with 14 bases left in between. Germline lookup yields CDR1 SGDLS and CDR2 YYNGEE. The CDR3 DNA follows: TGTGCCAGCAGCGTAGATTCCAGCGGGTTTTACAATGAGCAGTTCTTC. Its protein product is CASSVDSSGFYNEQFF. Drawing the rest from reference TRBV9 and TRBJ2-1, the complete variable domain is DSGVTQTPKHLITATGQRVTLRCSPRSGDLSVYWYQQSLDQGLQFLIQYYNGEERAKGNILERFSAQQFPDLHSELNLSSLELGDSALYFCASSVDSSGFYNEQFFGPGTRLTVL.

This clonotype appeared many times. The V call is TRBV11-2, the J call TRBJ2-2; maybe TRBD1 (5 bases). V was clipped by 1 base and J by 5 bases, with 17 bases between them. This CDR3 comprises 17 residues. CDR1 SGHAT and CDR2 FQNNGV come from the germline V gene. In DNA, the CDR3 is TGTGCCAGCAGCTTAGGGGTAGGGGTTAAGGATACCGGGGAGCTGTTTTTT. Translated: CASSLGVGVKDTGELFF.

This clonotype has a count of ten or more. The chain links TRBV30 to TRBJ2-1; TRBD2 matches at 7 bases. Trimming removed 1 base from V and 7 bases from J; junction bases left unmatched: 7. CDR1 is GTSNPN, CDR2 SVGIG, per germline (reference sequence). The CDR3 is made up of 14 amino acids. The CDR3, as DNA: TGTGCCTGGAGTGCTGGCGGGAGAGTGAATGAGCAGTTCTTC. It translates to CAWSAGGRVNEQFF.

The sample holds many counts of this clonotype. The gene calls are TRBV2 and TRBJ2-7; no definite D call. The CDR3 has 14 amino acids. V shed 4 bases and J shed 6 bases, with 16 bases lying between them. Germline V gene lookup returns CDR1 SNHLY and CDR2 FYNNEI. The CDR3 reads CASSATVGASEQYF. Written as DNA, the CDR3 is TGTGCCAGCAGTGCAACAGTGGGCGCATCCGAGCAGTACTTC.

This clonotype was detected only once. V and J are TRBV14 and TRBJ2-7, with 13 bases matching TRBD2. There are 16 residues in the CDR3. J was trimmed by 5 bases and V by 0 bases; bases with no gene match: 4. The germline V gene encodes CDR1 SGHDN and CDR2 FVKESK. CDR3 in amino acids: CASSQELAGGSNEQYF. In DNA, the CDR3 is TGTGCCAGCAGCCAAGAACTAGCGGGAGGGTCGAACGAGCAGTACTTC.

This clonotype was detected a few times. The V and J genes are TRBV5-1 and TRBJ2-6; possible D gene TRBD2, 6 bases. The CDR3 contains 18 residues. Germline V CDR1 and CDR2: SGHRS, YFSETQ. Between the trimmed V and J ends, which lost 2 bases and 0 bases, there was a span of 15 bases. In nucleotides, the CDR3 is TGCGCCAGCAGCTTAGTACCGGGACTGACCTCTGGGGCCAACGTCCTGACTTTC. Translation gives CASSLVPGLTSGANVLTF.

This clonotype was recorded many times. The rearrangement joins TRBV28 to TRBJ2-1; D might be TRBD2 (7 bases). This CDR3 comprises 16 residues. Germline-derived CDR1 and CDR2 are MDHEN and SYDVKM. V was pared by 2 bases and J by 7 bases, with 18 bases between. This CDR3 reads CASSLPRGGGWNEQFF. For the CDR3, the DNA is TGTGCCAGCAGTTTACCTCGTGGGGGGGGCTGGAATGAGCAGTTCTTC.

Many counts were recorded for this clonotype. The J gene is TRBJ2-7, the V gene TRBV20-1, with unresolved D. The CDR3 sequence is 15 residues long. Germline loops: CDR1 DFQATT, CDR2 SNEGSKA (reference sequence). Trimming cost V 0 bases and J 4 bases, with 16 bases left between them. Here the CDR3 reads CSARDPVASGYEQYF. In nucleotides, the CDR3 is TGCAGTGCTAGAGATCCGGTGGCATCCGGGTACGAGCAGTACTTC.

This clonotype has ten or more counts. The chain is built from TRBV20-1 and TRBJ2-7, with D tentatively TRBD1 or TRBD2 (5 bases each). Germline-derived CDR1 and CDR2 are DFQATT and SNEGSKA (reference sequence). Trimming stripped 3 bases from V and 1 base from J, with 16 bases between. The CDR3 extends over 15 amino acids. CDR3 nucleotides: TGCAGTGCTAGTGTCCCGGGACGGTTATCCTACGAGCAGTACTTC. It specifies CSASVPGRLSYEQYF.

This clonotype appeared many times. This chain uses TRBV18 with TRBJ2-7, with unresolved D. Per the germline V gene, CDR1 is KGHSH and CDR2 is LQKENI. The CDR3 covers 14 residues. The ends were cut back, 3 bases at V and 0 bases at J, with 9 bases in the middle. CDR3 DNA sequence: TGTGCCAGCTCACCGGACCGAAACTCCTACGAGCAGTACTTC. As protein: CASSPDRNSYEQYF.

This clonotype was observed a few times. V and J are TRBV9 and TRBJ1-1; D is possibly TRBD1 (6 bases). Germline V gene sequence: CDR1 SGDLS, CDR2 YYNGEE. The CDR3 extends over 14 amino acids. V lost 3 bases, J lost 7 bases, and 16 bases lay in between. CDR3 DNA sequence: TGTGCCAGCAGCGAACCACCGGGACAAGGTGAAGCTTTCTTT. It encodes CASSEPPGQGEAFF.

This clonotype has at least ten counts. The rearrangement joins TRBV20-1 to TRBJ2-1, with D perhaps given as TRBD1 or TRBD2 (5 bases each). The CDR3 totals 16 residues. V lost 1 base to trimming and J lost 0 bases, with 13 bases between them. Germline assignment: CDR1 DFQATT and CDR2 SNEGSKA (reference sequence). The CDR3 DNA sequence: TGCAGTGCTAGAGTATTCGGGGCGAGCTCCTACAATGAGCAGTTCTTC. This codes for CSARVFGASSYNEQFF.

This clonotype was found many times. V is TRBV20-1 and J is TRBJ2-7; TRBD1 or TRBD2 may be the D gene (5 bases each). The germline V and J ends were trimmed by 0 bases and 2 bases, with 14 bases remaining between them. This CDR3 comprises 15 residues. The germline V gene has CDR1 DFQATT and CDR2 SNEGSKA (reference sequence). The CDR3 DNA is TGCAGTGCTAGAGATCCTGGGGGTTGGACCTACGAGCAGTACTTC. Translated, it gives CSARDPGGWTYEQYF.

The chain carries TRBV4-2 and TRBJ2-3; 8 bases map to TRBD2. CDR3 size: 20 residues. Per germline, CDR1 LGHNA and CDR2 YNFKEQ. V lost 1 base, J lost 0 bases, and 15 bases stayed unmatched. The CDR3 sequence: CASSQALGMTSVRSTDTQYF. The CDR3 region has the DNA TGTGCCAGCAGCCAAGCTTTAGGGATGACTAGCGTGAGGAGCACAGATACGCAGTATTTT.

The chain has TRBV20-1 and TRBJ1-1; TRBD1 matches at 8 bases. Trimming cost V 5 bases and J 0 bases; bases outside gene matches: 5. Looked up from germline, CDR1 is DFQATT and CDR2 is SNEGSKA (reference sequence). The CDR3 runs to 14 residues. The CDR3 is CSAHGQGLNTEAFF. Written as DNA, the CDR3 is TGCAGTGCTCATGGACAGGGACTGAACACTGAAGCTTTCTTT.